These T cell receptor beta chains were read from a single sample in a study of cytomegalovirus exposure and HLA in healthy donors. Measured with immunoSEQ multiplex PCR; TCRdb has only the in-frame clones, and not every one. The table has some 36,000 clones, 55% to 75% seen once. The sample comprised PBMCs. The origin of the receptors is a man younger than 40 in good health and CMV-seronegative. CDR3s include the opening cysteine and the closing phenylalanine or tryptophan. A D gene is named only where the DNA matches it firmly. Only part of the rows carry a size: once, few, many, or a class if the clone is expanded.

J gene: TRBJ2-3; clone size: .; D gene: TRBD2; V gene: TRBV5-4; CDR3 protein: CASSPETSGGAGTQYF; CDR3 DNA: TGTGCCAGCAGCCCCGAGACTAGCGGGGGGGCAGGTACGCAGTATTTT
J gene: TRBJ1-1; clone size: .; D gene: TRBD1; V gene: TRBV13; CDR3 protein: CASSPGTGDTEAFF; CDR3 DNA: TGTGCCAGCAGCCCAGGGACAGGAGACACTGAAGCTTTCTTT
J gene: TRBJ2-7; clone size: .; D gene: .; V gene: TRBV6-1; CDR3 protein: CASSVEVSYEQYF; CDR3 DNA: TGTGCCAGCAGTGTTGAGGTCTCCTACGAGCAGTACTTC
J gene: TRBJ1-6; clone size: .; D gene: .; V gene: TRBV6-5; CDR3 protein: CASSYSWAAINSPLHF; CDR3 DNA: TGTGCCAGCAGTTACTCTTGGGCAGCAATTAATTCACCCCTCCACTTT
J gene: TRBJ2-2; clone size: .; D gene: TRBD2; V gene: TRBV9; CDR3 protein: CASSVERGGTGELFF; CDR3 DNA: TGTGCCAGCAGCGTAGAAAGGGGAGGGACCGGGGAGCTGTTTTTT
J gene: TRBJ2-6; clone size: few; D gene: .; V gene: TRBV10-1; CDR3 protein: CASSLGGSGANVLTF; CDR3 DNA: TGCGCCAGCAGCCTAGGCGGTAGTGGGGCCAACGTCCTGACTTTC
J gene: TRBJ1-2; clone size: .; D gene: TRBD1; V gene: TRBV2; CDR3 protein: CAGQGNYGYTF; CDR3 DNA: TGTGCCGGACAGGGTAACTATGGCTACACCTTC
J gene: TRBJ2-5; clone size: .; D gene: .; V gene: TRBV7-7; CDR3 protein: CASSSLIQETQYF; CDR3 DNA: TGTGCTAGCAGCTCCTTAATCCAAGAGACCCAGTACTTC
J gene: TRBJ1-4; clone size: .; D gene: .; V gene: TRBV28; CDR3 protein: CASSTTAGFNEKLFF; CDR3 DNA: TGTGCCAGCAGTACAACGGCCGGGTTTAATGAAAAACTGTTTTTT
J gene: TRBJ2-2; clone size: .; D gene: .; V gene: TRBV4-1; CDR3 protein: CASSQEGRLARNTGELFF; CDR3 DNA: TGCGCCAGCAGCCAAGAGGGGCGGCTAGCGAGGAACACCGGGGAGCTGTTTTTT
J gene: TRBJ2-7; clone size: once; D gene: .; V gene: TRBV27; CDR3 protein: CASARGGISYEQYF; CDR3 DNA: TGTGCCAGCGCGCGGGGCGGGATCTCCTACGAGCAGTACTTC
J gene: TRBJ1-5; clone size: few; D gene: .; V gene: TRBV7-2; CDR3 protein: CASSLVEHQPQHF; CDR3 DNA: TGTGCCAGCAGCTTAGTAGAACATCAGCCCCAGCATTTT
J gene: TRBJ2-7; clone size: .; D gene: TRBD1; V gene: TRBV4-3; CDR3 protein: CASSQDYRGPYEQYF; CDR3 DNA: TGCGCCAGCAGCCAAGATTACAGGGGGCCGTACGAGCAGTACTTC
J gene: TRBJ2-3; clone size: .; D gene: TRBD1; V gene: TRBV5-1; CDR3 protein: CASSLVVLGQSTDTQYF; CDR3 DNA: TGCGCCAGCAGCTTGGTTGTCTTGGGACAGAGCACAGATACGCAGTATTTT
J gene: TRBJ2-3; clone size: .; D gene: .; V gene: TRBV29-1; CDR3 protein: CSVEGVVGGTDTQYF; CDR3 DNA: TGCAGCGTTGAGGGTGTAGTGGGAGGCACAGATACGCAGTATTTT
J gene: TRBJ1-2; clone size: .; D gene: TRBD1; V gene: TRBV11-2; CDR3 protein: CASSPGTGGNYGYTF; CDR3 DNA: TGTGCCAGCAGCCCCGGGACAGGGGGCAACTATGGCTACACCTTC
J gene: TRBJ2-1; clone size: .; D gene: TRBD2; V gene: TRBV25-1; CDR3 protein: CASSETSGRYNEQFF; CDR3 DNA: TGTGCCAGCAGCGAGACTAGCGGGAGATACAATGAGCAGTTCTTC